This TCR beta chain was obtained from a study of cytomegalovirus exposure and HLA in healthy donors. Notes on this clone: Its antigen is unknown.

PCR used 60 Vbeta primers and 13 Jbeta primers. In the authors' workflow: Unique TCR beta chains totaled 80 million to 100 million in a later count, with around 11 million of them shared. Method: immunoSEQ multiplex PCR; TCRdb's copy keeps in-frame clones and lacks some. V and J calls and clone size are copied from that table; D and trimming were computed from the DNA. This sample has some 190,000 clones; approximately 86% occur once, and the top ten carry 1.5% to 2%. Study-wide findings and caveats: Analysis was carried out at a later point, and it linked a missense DCLRE1C variant to TCR beta V- and J-gene trimming. Presence/absence analyses assumed roughly uniform sequencing depth across donors.

The sequencing sample was made of PBMCs. The TCR originated in a woman aged 18-29 years in good health and CMV-seronegative.

The CDR3 DNA reads as TGTGCCAGCTCAACGACAGATAACAATGAGCAGTTCTTC. Translation: CASSTTDNNEQFF. The rearrangement uses TRBV18 and TRBJ2-1, with D maybe TRBD1 (5 bases). Germline V gives CDR1 KGHSH, CDR2 LQKENI. Trimming took 5 bases from V and 5 from J, leaving 10 bases between them. The CDR3 loop spans 13 amino acids.